These 15 T cell receptor beta chains were sequenced from one sample in a study of beta chain features in type 1 diabetes. Expressed TCRB transcripts were sequenced after all isolated RNA was converted to cDNA. Measured with immunoSEQ multiplex PCR; TCRdb has only the in-frame clones, and not every one. The data hold roughly 350,000 clones, with 9.5% to 12% observed a single time. Specimen: naive CD4+ T cells from blood. These receptors were obtained from a woman aged 25-40 years in good health.

This clone came up a few times. This chain joins TRBV30 and TRBJ2-7, with 14 bases that match TRBD2. The CDR3 extends over 18 amino acids. V dropped 0 bases and J dropped 4; count of bases not matched to a gene: 11. Germline V CDR1 and CDR2: GTSNPN, SVGIG (reference sequence). As DNA, the CDR3 is TGTGCCTGGAGTGTAAGGACTAGCGGGAGGAACACTGTTTACGAGCAGTACTTC. It codes for CAWSVRTSGRNTVYEQYF.

The chain recombines TRBV7-2 with TRBJ1-2; TRBD1 aligns across 9 bases. CDR3 length: 17 residues. With 8 bases clipped from V and 0 bases from J, the junction kept 13 bases outside the gene matches. Germline V lookup: CDR1 SGHTA, CDR2 FQGNSA. The CDR3 DNA reads as TGTGCCAGCCAACGTGGGACAGGGTTTCAGACTAACTATGGCTACACCTTC. Amino acid sequence: CASQRGTGFQTNYGYTF.

V and J are TRBV20-1 and TRBJ2-3; D perhaps matches TRBD1 (6 bases). The CDR3 loop spans 11 amino acids. Germline CDR1 is DFQATT and CDR2 is SNEGSKA (reference sequence). With 6 bases removed from V and 6 bases from J, the gap between germline ends came to 10 bases. In DNA form, the CDR3 reads TGCAGTGCACCAGGGGCGGATACGCAGTATTTT. Encoded protein: CSAPGADTQYF.

V is TRBV7-9 and J is TRBJ2-3; tentative D call: TRBD2 (6 bases). V was clipped by 3 bases and J by 0 bases, with 13 bases between them. This CDR3 contains 16 residues. The germline V gene has CDR1 SEHNR and CDR2 FQNEAQ (reference sequence). The CDR3 nucleotides are TGTGCCAGCAGCTTGAATAGCGGTATAAGCACAGATACGCAGTATTTT. Translated, it gives CASSLNSGISTDTQYF. The full variable domain, its missing parts supplied by reference TRBV7-9 and TRBJ2-3, is DTGVSQNPRHKITKRGQNVTFRCDPISEHNRLYWYRQTLGQGPEFLTYFQNEAQLEKSRLLSDRFSAERPKGSFSTLEIQRTEQGDSAMYLCASSLNSGISTDTQYFGPGTRLTVL.

There are a few counts of this clone. The chain links TRBV7-3 to TRBJ2-7; tentatively, D is TRBD2 (7 bases). The CDR3 runs 16 residues. The germline V and J ends were trimmed by 1 base and 0 bases, with 13 bases remaining between them. Germline CDR1 and CDR2: SGHTA and FQGTGA. The CDR3, as DNA: TGTGCCAGCAGCTTAAGGGGGGGCAGCTCCTCCTACGAGCAGTACTTC. Its translation: CASSLRGGSSSYEQYF.

This clone was found a few times. The rearrangement joins TRBV6-5 to TRBJ2-5; tentative D call: TRBD1 (6 bases). V was cut by 11 bases and J by 2 bases, with 9 bases left in between. Germline CDR1 and CDR2: MNHEY and SVGAGI. This CDR3 is 11 amino acids long. The CDR3 spells CACQGQETQYF. The CDR3 coding sequence is TGTGCCTGTCAGGGGCAAGAGACCCAGTACTTC.

This clone was detected only a few times. The V gene is TRBV27, the J gene TRBJ1-2, with no clear D. Germline loops: CDR1 MNHEY, CDR2 SMNVEV (reference sequence). V lost 3 bases and J 8 bases, leaving 19 bases between the germline ends. CDR3 length: 15 residues. CDR3 residues: CASSLGYGDRRGYTF. In nucleotides, the CDR3 is TGTGCCAGCAGTTTGGGGTACGGTGATAGGAGGGGCTACACCTTC.

This clone was observed a handful of times. This chain links TRBV7-9 with TRBJ1-1; D unresolved. V gave up 4 bases and J gave up 5 bases, with 11 bases separating them. Per germline, CDR1 SEHNR and CDR2 FQNEAQ (reference sequence). This CDR3 is built from 13 residues. In DNA, the CDR3 is TGTGCCAGCAGCTGGGCGTACGTGACTGAAGCTTTCTTT. It specifies CASSWAYVTEAFF.

In DNA, the CDR3 is TGTGCCAGCAGTGCCGGGACAGGGGAAAAACTGTTTTTT. The encoded protein is CASSAGTGEKLFF. The chain carries TRBV28 and TRBJ1-4, with TRBD1 matching over 9 bases. After removal of 5 bases from V and 8 bases from J, the junction contained 3 bases not matched to a gene. This CDR3 comprises 13 residues. Germline loops: CDR1 MDHEN, CDR2 SYDVKM.

The chain combines TRBV7-3 with TRBJ2-2; tentative D call: TRBD2 (7 bases). V gave up 2 bases and J gave up 6 bases, with 19 bases separating them. Germline CDR1 and CDR2: SGHTA and FQGTGA. The CDR3 sequence is 17 residues long. The CDR3 spells CASSLLSGGRRSGELFF. The CDR3 coding sequence is TGTGCCAGCAGCTTACTTTCGGGGGGCCGACGGTCCGGGGAGCTGTTTTTT.

This clone has a handful of counts. The CDR3: CASSLVGTGSYNEQFF. The CDR3 DNA sequence: TGTGCCAGCAGCTTAGTGGGGACAGGGTCCTACAATGAGCAGTTCTTC. V is TRBV7-2 and J is TRBJ2-1; 9 bases map to TRBD1. The V segment lost 1 base and the J segment 1 base; nucleotides outside the gene matches: 2. CDR3 length: 16 residues. CDR1 is SGHTA, CDR2 FQGNSA, per germline. The variable domain in full, completed from reference TRBV7-2 and TRBJ2-1, reads GAGVSQSPSNKVTEKGKDVELRCDPISGHTALYWYRQSLGQGLEFLIYFQGNSAPDKSGLPSDRFSAERTGGSVSTLTIQRTQQEDSAVYLCASSLVGTGSYNEQFFGPGTRLTVL.

This clone was picked up a small number of times. V and J are TRBV9 and TRBJ1-5; tentative D call: TRBD1 (5 bases). The CDR3 sequence is 15 residues long. With 0 bases removed from V and 3 bases from J, the gap between germline ends came to 10 bases. CDR1 SGDLS and CDR2 YYNGEE come from the germline V gene. As DNA, the CDR3 is TGTGCCAGCAGCGTAGGGGAGGGGTTCAATCAGCCCCAGCATTTT. Its protein is CASSVGEGFNQPQHF.

The CDR3 nucleotides read TGTGCCAGCAGCCCCTGGACAGGGACCCGATTTGGCAATGAGCAGTTCTTC. Encoded protein: CASSPWTGTRFGNEQFF. The gene calls are TRBV13 and TRBJ2-1; 8 positions match TRBD1. The CDR3 totals 17 residues. Germline values: CDR1 PRHDT, CDR2 FYEKMQ (reference sequence). With 5 bases clipped from V and 6 bases from J, the junction kept 15 bases outside the gene matches.

The V call is TRBV10-3, the J call TRBJ1-1, with TRBD1 matching 9 bases. This CDR3 comprises 12 residues. Trimming at V came to 6 bases and at J to 6 bases, leaving 2 bases not matched to a gene. CDR1 is ENHRY and CDR2 is SYGVKD in the germline V gene. CDR3 amino acids: CAIRDRGSEAFF. For the CDR3, the DNA is TGTGCCATCAGGGACAGGGGATCTGAAGCTTTCTTT.

J is TRBJ2-5 and V is TRBV10-3, with 8 bases that match TRBD2. From germline, CDR1 is ENHRY and CDR2 SYGVKD. V shed 4 bases, J shed 1 base, and the junction held 8 bases outside the gene matches. This CDR3 contains 16 residues. CDR3: CAISGTSGGGQETQYF. In DNA, the CDR3 is TGTGCCATCAGTGGAACTAGCGGAGGGGGCCAAGAGACCCAGTACTTC.